Following are 9 T cell receptor beta chains from one sample sequenced in a study of blood T cell repertoires in COVID-19. Generated by immunoSEQ multiplex PCR, the TCRdb table keeps only in-frame clones and is missing some. The sample has roughly 190,000 clones, around 84% seen once; the top ten hold 3.2%. Material for sequencing was PBMCs or T cells enriched from blood (not recorded which). All receptors come from a woman in her twenties or thirties who had been exposed to COVID-19.

CDR3 nucleotides: TGTGCCAGCAGCTTCAAGGGGCGGGAAACTGAAGCTTTCTTT. Amino acids: CASSFKGRETEAFF. The chain joins TRBV7-2 to TRBJ1-1, with D tentatively TRBD1 (5 bases). The germline gives CDR1 SGHTA, CDR2 FQGNSA. The CDR3 is made up of 14 amino acids. V shed 3 bases and J shed 5 bases, with 13 bases lying between them.

The genes are TRBV7-2 and TRBJ1-6, with 8 bases identical to TRBD1. CDR1 and CDR2 from the germline V gene are SGHTA and FQGNSA. The J segment lost 0 bases and the V segment lost 5 bases, leaving 6 bases of the junction unmatched. The CDR3 contains 17 residues. The CDR3 DNA sequence: TGTGCCAGCAGCGACGGACAGGGTAGCTCCTATAATTCACCCCTCCACTTT. Its protein product is CASSDGQGSSYNSPLHF.

V and J are TRBV6-5 and TRBJ1-3; no clear D gene. V lost 6 bases and J lost 0, with 9 bases in between. The CDR3 contains 14 residues. In germline, CDR1 is MNHEY, CDR2 SVGAGI. The CDR3 region is CASSRVGSGNTIYF. CDR3 nucleotide sequence: TGTGCCAGCAGCCGTGTCGGCTCTGGAAACACCATATATTTT.

CDR3 protein: CASSPGDYEQYF. The CDR3 DNA reads as TGTGCCAGCAGCCCCGGGGACTACGAGCAGTACTTC. The chain is built from TRBV13 and TRBJ2-7; TRBD2 might be the D (5 bases). V was trimmed by 5 bases and J by 3 bases, leaving 8 bases between them. The CDR3 consists of 12 residues. Germline CDR1 and CDR2: PRHDT and FYEKMQ (reference sequence).

The chain combines TRBV4-1 with TRBJ2-5; 10 bases map to TRBD1. This CDR3 comprises 17 residues. V dropped 8 bases and J dropped 4; count of bases not matched to a gene: 16. Germline assignment: CDR1 MGHRA and CDR2 YSYEKL. The CDR3: CASFGRKRTGGLETQYF. The CDR3 DNA sequence: TGCGCCAGCTTCGGTAGGAAACGGACAGGGGGTTTAGAGACCCAGTACTTC.

The CDR3 DNA follows: TGTGCCAGCAGCCAAGATCGACCGGGACTAGCGCTACACTCGCCTCGCCACGAGCAGTACTTC. This codes for CASSQDRPGLALHSPRHEQYF. The genes are TRBV3-1 (or the pseudogene TRBV3-2) and TRBJ2-7; TRBD2 agrees at 10 bases. CDR1 LGHDT and CDR2 YNNKEL come from the germline V gene (reference sequence). CDR3 size: 21 residues. V lost 0 bases to trimming and J lost 5 bases; unmatched junction nucleotides: 22.

V usage is TRBV19 and J usage is TRBJ1-2; D is undetermined. The germline gives CDR1 LNHDA, CDR2 SQIVND (reference sequence). Trimming took 1 base from V and 4 from J, leaving 22 bases between them. The CDR3 has 18 amino acids. CDR3 coding DNA: TGTGCCAGTAGTATAGCCAACGAGGAGGAAGCGCTTGGCTATGGCTACACCTTC. Encoded protein: CASSIANEEEALGYGYTF.

The chain joins TRBV5-6 to TRBJ1-1; tentative D call: TRBD1 (6 bases). Germline V gene data show CDR1 as SGHDT and CDR2 as YYEEEE. V was clipped by 3 bases and J by 0 bases, with 15 bases between them. The CDR3 length is 16 residues. Here the CDR3 reads CASSYPATGMNTEAFF. The CDR3 DNA is TGTGCCAGCAGCTACCCCGCAACAGGGATGAACACTGAAGCTTTCTTT.

This sequence joins TRBV4-1 and TRBJ2-5, with a weak D call TRBD2 (6 bases). The ends were cut back, 2 bases at V and 3 bases at J, with 25 bases in the middle. The germline gives CDR1 MGHRA, CDR2 YSYEKL. This CDR3 region has 19 residues. DNA for the CDR3: TGCGCCAGCAGCCAAAGTCATGAGGAGTCCACTAGCCCGGAAGAGACCCAGTACTTC. Translated: CASSQSHEESTSPEETQYF.